This TCR beta chain was identified during a study of regulatory T cells in long-lasting Graves disease. Through Arm-PCR of CDR3 regions and iRepertoire HTBI primers, TCR beta libraries were built. TCRdb ran MiXCR on the multiplex PCR reads and lists one entry per CDR3 protein. Of about 560,000 distinct CDR3 sequences listed, about 16% are singletons. Time point here: newly diagnosed GD, antithyroid drugs for less than 3 months. PBMC-derived RNA was used for the TCR library. The CDR3 extends over 13 amino acids. V shed 3 bases and J shed 8 bases, with 11 bases lying between them. Per germline, CDR1 LNHDA and CDR2 SQIVND (reference sequence). This clonotype showed up just a few times. The same data also contributed to another study, on T cells in Graves' hyperthyroidism and ophthalmopathy.

The V gene is TRBV19, the J gene TRBJ2-4; the D gene could be TRBD1 or TRBD2 (5 bases each). The sample in question was peripheral blood mononuclear cells (PBMCs), obtained at new diagnosis, from a patient treated with antithyroid drugs. The sequence came from a man between 18 and 35 years old with Graves disease. The CDR3 bases are TGTGCCAGTAGTATGAGAGGGGAAGACATTCAGTACTTC. Its protein product is CASSMRGEDIQYF.